Following are 25 T cell receptor beta chains from one sample sequenced in a study of T-cell reconstitution after alpha-beta-depleted transplantation in children. For TCRbeta, the library was prepared with unique molecular identifiers. One entry per CDR3 protein, called by TCRdb with MiXCR from the PCR reads. The sample has some 300,000 distinct CDR3 sequences, around 10% seen once. The starting material was PBMCs, obtained before TCRalphabeta/CD19-depleted stem cell transplant. All receptors come from a boy under two years old with acute myeloid leukemia, due to receive a stem cell transplant.

This clonotype appeared many times. This chain uses TRBV5-1 with TRBJ1-6; D call uncertain. The CDR3 spans 15 residues. Trimming shortened V by 4 bases and J by 5 bases, and 13 bases separated the two germline ends. In germline, CDR1 is SGHRS, CDR2 YFSETQ. The DNA for the CDR3 is TGCGCCAGCAGCGTCCGGGCCTCGAATAATTCACCCCTCCACTTT. It specifies CASSVRASNNSPLHF.

Regarding this clonotype: A much larger clone differs from this one at a single base, so this may be a read error. The chain has TRBV27 and TRBJ2-2; D is unresolved. The germline gives CDR1 MNHEY, CDR2 SMNVEV (reference sequence). The length of the CDR3 is 13 residues. The CDR3 is CARSFIAPGELFF. The CDR3 nucleotides are TGTGCCAGAAGTTTCATTGCACCGGGGGAGCTGTTTTTT.

This chain connects TRBV28 to TRBJ1-6, with TRBD1 matching over 8 bases. After removal of 5 bases from V and 7 bases from J, the junction contained 10 bases not matched to a gene. Germline-derived CDR1 and CDR2 are MDHEN and SYDVKM. CDR3 size: 16 residues. CDR3 nucleotides: TGTGCCAGCAGTCCCCCGGACAGGGCTCGGAATTCACCCCTCCACTTT. Protein sequence: CASSPPDRARNSPLHF.

This clonotype was recorded at least ten times. The chain employs TRBV20-1 and TRBJ2-7, with 7 nucleotides matching TRBD1. Germline loops: CDR1 DFQATT, CDR2 SNEGSKA (reference sequence). J gave up 4 bases and V 2 bases, and 8 bases lay outside the gene matches. The CDR3 covers 14 residues. The CDR3 bases are TGCAGTGCTAGATCGGTGACAGGGCAATACGAGCAGTACTTC. Translating it yields CSARSVTGQYEQYF.

At least ten counts were recorded for this clonotype. The CDR3 bases are TGTGCCAGCAGTTTAGGGACAGGGTACACCGGGGAGCTGTTTTTT. Amino acid sequence: CASSLGTGYTGELFF. This chain connects TRBV27 to TRBJ2-2, with 9 positions matching TRBD1. Germline V gene data show CDR1 as MNHEY and CDR2 as SMNVEV (reference sequence). V was clipped by 2 bases and J by 3 bases; unmatched bases: 1. The CDR3 contains 15 residues.

This clonotype was detected ten times or more. The chain recombines TRBV6-2 or TRBV6-3 with TRBJ2-1; D is ambiguous. CDR1 and CDR2 (germline): MNHEY, SVGEGT. The CDR3 is made up of 12 amino acids. V was cut by 4 bases and J by 8 bases, with 9 bases left in between. The CDR3 nucleotides read TGTGCCAGCAGTTTCAGGCTCCATGAGCAGTTCTTC. This gives the protein CASSFRLHEQFF.

Concerning this clonotype: A much larger clone lies a single base off, so this may be a read error. The rearrangement uses TRBV7-2 and TRBJ2-1, with D perhaps TRBD2 (5 bases). The CDR3 length is 16 residues. V was shortened by 5 bases and J by 1 base, with 15 bases between the two germline ends. Looked up from germline, CDR1 is SGHTA and CDR2 is FQGNSA. For the CDR3, the DNA is TGTGCCAGCAGCCCGGACGGCGGGCTTTCCTACAATGAGCAGTTCTTC. This sequence encodes CASSPDGGLSYNEQFF.

The V and J genes are TRBV5-4 and TRBJ2-7, with D unresolved. Germline V gives CDR1 SGHNT, CDR2 YYREEE (reference sequence). The CDR3 consists of 13 residues. Trimming cost V 4 bases and J 2 bases, with 10 bases left between them. The CDR3 region is CASSLLPTYEQYF. The CDR3 bases are TGTGCCAGCAGCCTCCTGCCCACCTACGAGCAGTACTTC.

This clonotype was seen ten or more times. The genes are TRBV12-3 or TRBV12-4 and TRBJ2-3, with 13 nucleotides matching TRBD2. The CDR3 has 18 residues. The junction had 7 bases not matched to a gene; V was cut back by 4 bases and J by 0 bases. Written as DNA, the CDR3 is TGTGCCAGCAGTTGGGGACTAGCGGGACCCCAAAGCACAGATACGCAGTATTTT. Protein sequence: CASSWGLAGPQSTDTQYF.

A few counts support this clonotype. The J gene is TRBJ2-7, the V gene TRBV10-3; D tentatively reads TRBD1 or TRBD2 (5 bases each). Germline loops: CDR1 ENHRY, CDR2 SYGVKD. Deletions cut 3 bases from V and 3 bases from J, with 9 bases between. There are 13 residues in the CDR3. The CDR3 region has the DNA TGTGCCATCAGTGATTGGGACGGCTACGAGCAGTACTTC. Translated, it gives CAISDWDGYEQYF.

This clonotype has at least ten counts. The V call is TRBV3-1, the J call TRBJ2-5, with TRBD2 matching over 8 bases. This CDR3 contains 17 residues. V trimming: 0 bases; J trimming: 4 bases; junction bases outside the gene matches: 10. CDR1 and CDR2 from the germline V gene are LGHDT and YNNKEL (reference sequence). CDR3: CASSQDWQRGRGETQYF. DNA of the CDR3: TGTGCCAGCAGCCAAGACTGGCAGCGGGGGAGGGGAGAGACCCAGTACTTC.

This clonotype was observed a few times. CDR3 sequence: CSVMAGTNYGYTF. The CDR3 coding sequence is TGCAGCGTTATGGCCGGGACTAACTATGGCTACACCTTC. The chain is built from TRBV29-1 and TRBJ1-2; D remains ambiguous. This CDR3 is 13 amino acids long. V lost 5 bases to trimming and J lost 0 bases, with 10 bases between them. CDR1 is SQVTM and CDR2 is ANQGSEA in the germline V gene.

About this clonotype itself: Possible read error: a much larger clone is one base away. The rearrangement links TRBV7-9 to TRBJ1-4; TRBD1 is a possible D gene (5 bases). Germline loops: CDR1 SEHNR, CDR2 FQNEAQ (reference sequence). The CDR3 is 16 residues long. CDR3 protein: CACSSPSQGLNEKLFF. The DNA for the CDR3 is TGTGCCTGCAGCTCACCCTCTCAGGGCCTGAATGAAAAACTGTTTTTT. The variable domain in full, completed from reference TRBV7-9 and TRBJ1-4, reads DTGVSQNPRHKITKRGQNVTFRCDPISEHNRLYWYRQTLGQGPEFLTYFQNEAQLEKSRLLSDRFSAERPKGSFSTLEIQRTEQGDSAMYLCACSSPSQGLNEKLFFGSGTQLSVL.

This clonotype was seen at least ten times. The gene calls are TRBV7-4 and TRBJ2-7; D possibly corresponds to TRBD2 (7 bases). This CDR3 contains 16 residues. Looked up from germline, CDR1 is SGHVT and CDR2 is SQSDAQ. V was trimmed by 3 bases and J by 5 bases, leaving 20 bases between them. The CDR3 region is CASSFLPLGGRHEQYF. DNA for the CDR3: TGTGCCAGCAGCTTCCTGCCCCTCGGGGGGCGCCACGAGCAGTACTTC. Using reference TRBV7-4 and TRBJ2-7 for the parts outside the CDR3, the full variable domain is GAGVSQSPRYKVAKRGRDVALRCDSISGHVTLYWYRQTLGQGSEVLTYSQSDAQRDKSGRPSGRFSAERPERSVSTLKIQRTEQGDSAVYLCASSFLPLGGRHEQYFGPGTRLTVT.

The J gene is TRBJ2-3, the V gene TRBV3-1, with TRBD2 as a possible D gene (6 bases). Germline values: CDR1 LGHDT, CDR2 YNNKEL (reference sequence). Trimming removed 8 bases from V and 0 bases from J, with 21 bases in between. The CDR3 spans 17 residues. CDR3 sequence (DNA): TGTGCCAGCTGCAAAGATGTCCCCGGGACTAGCACAGATACGCAGTATTTT. It is translated as CASCKDVPGTSTDTQYF.

This clonotype was observed at least ten times. V is TRBV5-5 and J is TRBJ2-4; D unclear. The CDR3 loop spans 15 amino acids. The V end lost 1 base, the J end lost 3 bases, and 11 bases lay between the germline ends. Germline V gene sequence: CDR1 SGHKS, CDR2 YYEKEE (reference sequence). The CDR3: CASSLFADVKNIQYF. The CDR3 nucleotides are TGTGCCAGCAGCTTGTTTGCGGATGTCAAAAACATTCAGTACTTC. Full variable domain (rest looked up from reference TRBV5-5 and TRBJ2-4): DAGVTQSPTHLIKTRGQQVTLRCSPISGHKSVSWYQQVLGQGPQFIFQYYEKEERGRGNFPDRFSARQFPNYSSELNVNALLLGDSALYLCASSLFADVKNIQYFGAGTRLSVL.

This chain joins TRBV2 and TRBJ1-5; unclear D gene. Germline-derived CDR1 and CDR2 are SNHLY and FYNNEI. The CDR3 runs 13 residues. The V and J ends lost 5 bases and 5 bases respectively, with 10 bases between them. The CDR3 sequence is CASSSDPYQPQHF. The DNA of the CDR3 is TGTGCCAGCAGTTCGGACCCGTATCAGCCCCAGCATTTT.

Note on this clonotype: This may arise from a read error, as a much more abundant clone is one base away. The V call is TRBV12-3 or TRBV12-4, the J call TRBJ2-3; D is ambiguous. The CDR3 has 16 residues. With 6 bases removed from V and 3 bases from J, the gap between germline ends came to 19 bases. The CDR3 here is CASSLTDPAKTDTQYF. As DNA, the CDR3 is TGTGCCAGCAGCCTAACAGACCCTGCCAAGACAGATACGCAGTATTTT.

As regards this clonotype: A much more abundant neighbour one base away suggests this may be a read error. The gene calls are TRBV12-5 and TRBJ2-4, with D uncertain. V was pared by 3 bases and J by 1 base, with 10 bases between. CDR1 is LGHNT, CDR2 FRNRAP, per germline. The CDR3 extends over 15 amino acids. CDR3 in DNA: TGTGCTAGTGGTTTAATCCTGGAGGCCAAAAACATTCAGTACTTC. It is translated as CASGLILEAKNIQYF. The variable domain in full, with the rest retrieved from reference TRBV12-5 and TRBJ2-4, is DARVTQTPRHKVTEMGQEVTMRCQPILGHNTVFWYRQTMMQGLELLAYFRNRAPLDDSGMPKDRFSAEMPDATLATLKIQPSEPRDSAVYFCASGLILEAKNIQYFGAGTRLSVL.

This clonotype was seen at least ten times. The chain employs TRBV11-2 and TRBJ2-7; D may be TRBD2 (6 bases). This CDR3 is built from 15 residues. Trimming stripped 5 bases from V and 5 bases from J, with 19 bases between. The V gene's germline CDR1 is SGHAT and CDR2 FQNNGV. The CDR3 nucleotides are TGTGCCAGCAGCAGGAGTGGGGGGTTTTCCAACGAGCAGTACTTC. This gives the protein CASSRSGGFSNEQYF.

CDR3 nucleotide sequence: TGTGCCAGCAGCCAAACCGTCGGGGAGTCTGGAAACACCATATATTTT. Its translation is CASSQTVGESGNTIYF. This chain uses TRBV3-1 with TRBJ1-3; no firm D call. This CDR3 has 16 amino acids. The germline V and J ends were trimmed by 2 bases and 1 base, with 12 bases remaining between them. The germline V gene encodes CDR1 LGHDT and CDR2 YNNKEL (reference sequence).

This clonotype has ten or more counts. The J gene is TRBJ1-5, the V gene TRBV6-4, with 8 bases identical to TRBD1. Germline V gene data show CDR1 as MRHNA and CDR2 as SNTAGT. V lost 4 bases to trimming and J lost 7 bases; unmatched junction nucleotides: 3. The CDR3 loop spans 13 amino acids. The CDR3 here is CASSVDRGQPQHF. The CDR3 coding sequence is TGTGCCAGCAGTGTCGACAGGGGCCAGCCCCAGCATTTT.

This clonotype was detected ten times or more. The DNA is omitted, as the CDR3 cannot be located on it reliably, and the CDR3 follows TCRdb's listing. The rearrangement links TRBV7-7 to TRBJ2-2; the table's D gene call, TRBD1, was not cross checked with the DNA. Germline CDR1 reads SSHAT; CDR2 reads FNYEAQ (reference sequence). The CDR3 spans 16 amino acids, including both terminal residues. CDR3 sequence reads: CASKKFGPGDTGELFF.

The chain uses TRBV9 and TRBJ2-1; weak D call: TRBD2 (5 bases). The germline V and J ends were trimmed by 3 bases and 0 bases, with 13 bases remaining between them. The CDR3 sequence is 16 residues long. Germline CDR1 is SGDLS and CDR2 is YYNGEE. CDR3 DNA sequence: TGTGCCAGCAGCGCCAGCGGATATAGCTCCTACAATGAGCAGTTCTTC. Its translation: CASSASGYSSYNEQFF.

In its sample, this clonotype was seen many times. CDR3 loop: CASSARTGAGANVLTF. The DNA for the CDR3 is TGTGCCAGCAGCGCTCGGACAGGGGCTGGGGCCAACGTCCTGACTTTC. The chain employs TRBV4-2 and TRBJ2-6, with 9 nucleotides matching TRBD1. The V segment lost 5 bases and the J segment 2 bases; nucleotides outside the gene matches: 4. Germline loops: CDR1 LGHNA, CDR2 YNFKEQ. The CDR3 length is 16 residues.